A single sample is the source of the 10 T cell receptor beta chains below, sequenced in a study of T cells in Graves' hyperthyroidism and ophthalmopathy. RNA transcripts were the template for amplifying TCR beta CDR3 regions. An initial round of RT-PCR targeting the TCR CDR3 relied on the HTBI primer set. TCRdb passed the multiplex PCR reads through MiXCR, listing each CDR3 protein once. The sample records about 640,000 distinct CDR3 sequences, roughly 14% being singletons. The specimen sequenced was blood. The receptor set was obtained from a woman in her forties or fifties with Graves' ophthalmopathy.

The sample holds many counts of this clonotype. CDR3 residues: CATQTGIYGYTF. Written as DNA, the CDR3 is TGTGCCACCCAGACAGGGATCTATGGCTACACCTTC. The chain uses TRBV7-8 and TRBJ1-2; 7 bases map to TRBD1. The junction had 6 bases not matched to a gene; V was cut back by 10 bases and J by 4 bases. CDR1 is SGHVS and CDR2 is FQNEAQ in the germline V gene. The CDR3 is 12 residues long.

This clonotype was seen a few times. The chain is built from TRBV6-2 or TRBV6-3 and TRBJ1-1, with D unclear. The CDR3 runs 12 residues. CDR1 is MNHEY, CDR2 SVGEGT, per germline. The V end was cut by 2 bases, the J end by 10 bases, with 11 bases between. The CDR3 here is CASSYGNGGAFF. CDR3 nucleotide sequence: TGTGCCAGCAGTTACGGTAACGGAGGAGCTTTCTTT.

The gene calls are TRBV10-3 and TRBJ1-2; 10 positions match TRBD1. V was clipped by 6 bases and J by 6 bases; unmatched bases: 4. Germline lookup yields CDR1 ENHRY and CDR2 SYGVKD. The CDR3 length is 13 residues. CDR3 DNA sequence: TGTGCCATCAGCCAGACAGGGGGCGATGGCTACACCTTC. Translation: CAISQTGGDGYTF.

There are many counts of this clonotype. The V and J genes are TRBV20-1 and TRBJ2-7; TRBD1 matches 9 bases. The CDR3 has 14 amino acids. The germline CDR1 and CDR2 sequences are DFQATT and SNEGSKA (reference sequence). V lost 4 bases to trimming and J lost 7 bases; unmatched junction nucleotides: 11. CDR3 protein: CSATNLYRGQEQYF. CDR3 sequence (DNA): TGCAGTGCTACCAATCTTTACAGGGGGCAGGAGCAGTACTTC.

In its sample, this clonotype was seen many times. The chain has TRBV28 and TRBJ1-5, with 8 bases aligning to TRBD1. The V segment lost 5 bases and the J segment 6 bases; nucleotides outside the gene matches: 9. CDR1 MDHEN and CDR2 SYDVKM come from the germline V gene. The CDR3 extends over 15 amino acids. For the CDR3, the DNA is TGTGCCAGCAGTGACAACGACAGGGGAGGTCAGCCCCAGCATTTT. As protein: CASSDNDRGGQPQHF.

This clonotype showed up many times. The chain combines TRBV11-2 with TRBJ2-7; maybe TRBD2 (5 bases). Germline CDR1 and CDR2: SGHAT and FQNNGV. The CDR3 sequence is 14 residues long. V lost 6 bases and J 0 bases, leaving 12 bases between the germline ends. The CDR3 sequence: CASSFASGSYEQYF. The CDR3 DNA reads as TGTGCCAGCAGTTTTGCCAGCGGCTCCTACGAGCAGTACTTC.

This clonotype appeared a few times. This rearrangement joins TRBV4-2 to TRBJ2-5; 8 bases match TRBD2. The CDR3 has 16 residues. Trimming at V came to 2 bases and at J to 5 bases, leaving 10 bases not matched to a gene. Germline V gives CDR1 LGHNA, CDR2 YNFKEQ. CDR3 DNA sequence: TGTGCCAGCAGCCAAACCGGGACTAGTTTAGTCGAGACCCAGTACTTC. It translates to CASSQTGTSLVETQYF.

This clonotype was counted between two and nine times. This sequence joins TRBV30 and TRBJ2-7; possible D gene TRBD1, 5 bases. With 3 bases removed from V and 7 bases from J, the gap between germline ends came to 16 bases. Per the germline V gene, CDR1 is GTSNPN and CDR2 is SVGIG (reference sequence). The CDR3 extends over 13 amino acids. CDR3 sequence reads: CAWSAGATLEQYF. The CDR3 DNA follows: TGTGCCTGGAGCGCTGGGGCGACGTTGGAGCAGTACTTC.

This clonotype was observed a few times. CDR3: CASTIGLNTEAFF. Written as DNA, the CDR3 is TGTGCCAGCACGATAGGGCTAAACACTGAAGCTTTCTTT. The chain employs TRBV18 and TRBJ1-1; unclear D gene. Germline V gene sequence: CDR1 KGHSH, CDR2 LQKENI. The CDR3 consists of 13 residues. V was clipped by 8 bases and J by 2 bases, with 12 bases between them.

The gene calls are TRBV5-1 and TRBJ2-7; 7 bases agree with TRBD2. This CDR3 region has 15 residues. V dropped 5 bases and J dropped 3; count of bases not matched to a gene: 11. Germline CDR1 is SGHRS and CDR2 is YFSETQ. The CDR3: CASRIGGGDVYEQYF. In DNA form, the CDR3 reads TGCGCCAGCAGGATCGGGGGAGGGGACGTCTACGAGCAGTACTTC.